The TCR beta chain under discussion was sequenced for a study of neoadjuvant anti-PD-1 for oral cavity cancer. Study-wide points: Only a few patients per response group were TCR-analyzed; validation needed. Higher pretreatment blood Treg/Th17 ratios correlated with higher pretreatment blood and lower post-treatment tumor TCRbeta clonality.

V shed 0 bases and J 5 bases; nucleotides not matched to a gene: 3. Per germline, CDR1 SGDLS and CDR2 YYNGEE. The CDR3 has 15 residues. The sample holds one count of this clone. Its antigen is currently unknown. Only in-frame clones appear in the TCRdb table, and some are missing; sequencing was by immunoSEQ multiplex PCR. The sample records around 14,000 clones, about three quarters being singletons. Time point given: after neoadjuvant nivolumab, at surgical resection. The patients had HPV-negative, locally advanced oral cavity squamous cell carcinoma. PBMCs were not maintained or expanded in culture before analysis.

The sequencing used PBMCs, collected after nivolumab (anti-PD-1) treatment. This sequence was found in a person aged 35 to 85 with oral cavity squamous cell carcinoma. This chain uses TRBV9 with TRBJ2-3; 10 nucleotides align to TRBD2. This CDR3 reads CASSVGAGGGDTQYF. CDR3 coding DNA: TGTGCCAGCAGCGTAGGAGCGGGAGGGGGAGATACGCAGTATTTT.